What follows are 5 T cell receptor beta chains derived from one specimen sequenced in a study of blood T cell repertoires in COVID-19. Repertoires were generated with immunoSEQ multiplex PCR, while TCRdb's copy carries only in-frame clones and drops some. The table lists roughly 310,000 clones, over 75% of them singletons. Sequenced sample: PBMCs or T cells enriched from blood (not recorded which). The receptors come from a woman between 35 and 50 years old who had recovered from COVID-19.

The J gene is TRBJ2-5, the V gene TRBV23-1; D may be TRBD2 (5 bases). TRBV23-1 has ORF status, its function being uncertain. This CDR3 is 14 amino acids long. Between the trimmed V and J ends, which lost 7 bases and 4 bases, there was a span of 16 bases. CDR3: CASTFPLGRETQYF. The DNA for the CDR3 is TGCGCCAGCACCTTCCCCCTAGGGAGAGAGACCCAGTACTTC.

The rearrangement joins TRBV27 to TRBJ2-3; TRBD2 might be the D (5 bases). Between the trimmed V and J ends, which lost 1 base and 2 bases, there was a span of 10 bases. This CDR3 spans 15 amino acids. From germline, CDR1 is MNHEY and CDR2 SMNVEV (reference sequence). The CDR3 spells CASSLWAGITDTQYF. The CDR3 bases are TGTGCCAGCAGTTTATGGGCGGGCATCACAGATACGCAGTATTTT.

The chain uses TRBV7-2 and TRBJ1-3; D remains unclear. The V end was cut by 1 base, the J end by 4 bases, with 5 bases between. Germline lookup yields CDR1 SGHTA and CDR2 FQGNSA. The CDR3 is 13 residues long. CDR3 protein: CASSLDRGNTIYF. The CDR3, as DNA: TGTGCCAGCAGCTTAGACAGAGGAAACACCATATATTTT.

The chain uses TRBV11-2 and TRBJ1-2; the D gene is possibly TRBD1 (5 bases). V was clipped by 5 bases and J by 0 bases, with 10 bases between them. The CDR3 extends over 14 amino acids. Germline assignment: CDR1 SGHAT and CDR2 FQNNGV. The CDR3 DNA follows: TGTGCCAGCAGCCCGGGACTGACTAACTATGGCTACACCTTC. This sequence encodes CASSPGLTNYGYTF.

This chain connects TRBV7-3 to TRBJ2-2; D call uncertain. From germline, CDR1 is SGHTA and CDR2 FQGTGA. The CDR3 is 13 amino acids. V lost 5 bases, J lost 0 bases, and 4 bases lay in between. CDR3 region: CASSPANTGELFF. CDR3 DNA sequence: TGTGCCAGCAGCCCGGCGAACACCGGGGAGCTGTTTTTT. The variable domain in full, with the rest retrieved from reference TRBV7-3 and TRBJ2-2, is GAGVSQTPSNKVTEKGKYVELRCDPISGHTALYWYRQSLGQGPEFLIYFQGTGAADDSGLPNDRFFAVRPEGSVSTLKIQRTERGDSAVYLCASSPANTGELFFGEGSRLTVL.